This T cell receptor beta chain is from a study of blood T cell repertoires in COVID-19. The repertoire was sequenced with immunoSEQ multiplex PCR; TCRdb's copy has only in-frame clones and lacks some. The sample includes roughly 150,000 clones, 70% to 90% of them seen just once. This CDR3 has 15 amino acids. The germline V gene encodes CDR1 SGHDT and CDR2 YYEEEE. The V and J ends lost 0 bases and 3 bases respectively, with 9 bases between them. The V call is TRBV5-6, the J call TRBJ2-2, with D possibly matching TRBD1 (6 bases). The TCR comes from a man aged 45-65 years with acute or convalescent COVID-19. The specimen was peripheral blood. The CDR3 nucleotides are TGTGCCAGCAGCTTGGTACAGGGAGACACCGGGGAGCTGTTTTTT. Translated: CASSLVQGDTGELFF.